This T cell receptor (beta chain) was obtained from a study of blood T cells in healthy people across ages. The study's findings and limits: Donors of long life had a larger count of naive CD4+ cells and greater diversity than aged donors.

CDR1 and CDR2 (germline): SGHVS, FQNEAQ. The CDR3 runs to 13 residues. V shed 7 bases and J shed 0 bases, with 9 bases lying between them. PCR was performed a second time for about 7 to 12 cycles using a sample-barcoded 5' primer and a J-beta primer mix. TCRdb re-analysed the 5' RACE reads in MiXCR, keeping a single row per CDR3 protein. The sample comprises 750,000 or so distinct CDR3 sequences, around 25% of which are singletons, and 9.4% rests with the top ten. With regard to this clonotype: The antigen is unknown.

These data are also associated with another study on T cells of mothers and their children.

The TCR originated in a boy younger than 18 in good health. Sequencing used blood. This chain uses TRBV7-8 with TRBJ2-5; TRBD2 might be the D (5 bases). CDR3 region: CASITGDQETQYF. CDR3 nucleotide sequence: TGTGCCAGCATCACCGGGGACCAAGAGACCCAGTACTTC.